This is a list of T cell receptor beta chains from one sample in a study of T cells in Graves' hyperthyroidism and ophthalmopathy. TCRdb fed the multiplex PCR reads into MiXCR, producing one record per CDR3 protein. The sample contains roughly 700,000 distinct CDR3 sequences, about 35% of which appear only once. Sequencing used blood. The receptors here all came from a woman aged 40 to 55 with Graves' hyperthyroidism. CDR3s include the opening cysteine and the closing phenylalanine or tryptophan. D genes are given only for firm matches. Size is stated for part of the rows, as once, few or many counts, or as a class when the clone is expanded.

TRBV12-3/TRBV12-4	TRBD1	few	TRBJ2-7	CASSSPPGTGETEQYF	TGTGCCAGCAGTTCTCCCCCCGGGACAGGGGAGACCGAGCAGTACTTC
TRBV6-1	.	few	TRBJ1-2	CASRVIRGLSGGYTF	TGTGCCAGCAGGGTGATACGGGGCCTATCGGGTGGCTACACCTTC
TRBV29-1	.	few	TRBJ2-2	CSVVRNTGELFF	TGCAGCGTTGTGAGGAACACCGGGGAGCTGTTTTTT
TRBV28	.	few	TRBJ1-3	CASSLGVVAGNTIYF	TGTGCCAGCAGTTTGGGGGTGGTAGCCGGAAACACCATATATTTT
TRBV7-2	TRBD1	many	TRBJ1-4	CASTPDRASEKLFF	TGTGCCAGCACTCCGGACAGGGCGAGTGAAAAACTGTTTTTT
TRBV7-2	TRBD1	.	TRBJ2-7	CASSAIRDRNNEQYF	TGTGCCAGCAGCGCTATCCGGGACAGGAACAATGAGCAGTACTTC
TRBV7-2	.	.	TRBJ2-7	CASSLVGAALYEQYF	TGTGCCAGCAGCTTAGTGGGGGCCGCGTTGTACGAGCAGTACTTC
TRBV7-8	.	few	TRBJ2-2	CASSFVGVSGELFF	TGTGCCAGCAGCTTCGTAGGGGTCTCCGGGGAGCTGTTTTTT
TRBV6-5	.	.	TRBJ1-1	CASSYFDAEAFF	TGTGCCAGCAGTTATTTTGACGCTGAAGCCTTCTTT
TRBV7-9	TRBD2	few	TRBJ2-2	CASSQTAGGGTGELFF	TGCGCCAGCAGCCAGACTGCGGGGGGGGGAACCGGGGAGCTGTTTTTT
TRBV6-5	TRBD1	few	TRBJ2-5	CASRQGALGRETQYF	TGTGCCAGCAGACAGGGGGCTTTGGGTAGAGAGACCCAGTACTTC
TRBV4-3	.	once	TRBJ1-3	CASSQEEGRHTIYF	TGCGCCAGCAGCCAAGAGGAGGGCCGACACACCATATATTTT
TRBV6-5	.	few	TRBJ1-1	CASSYFKLNTEAFF	TGTGCCAGCAGTTACTTCAAACTGAACACTGAAGCTTTCTTT
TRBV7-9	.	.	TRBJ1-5	CASSLGSADNPSPQHF	TGTGCCAGCAGCTTAGGCTCTGCGGACAATCCATCGCCCCAGCATTTT
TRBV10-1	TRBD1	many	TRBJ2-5	CASRGNTGEETQYF	TGCGCCAGCAGGGGCAACACAGGGGAAGAGACCCAGTACTTC
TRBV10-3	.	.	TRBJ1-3	CAISAGISGNTIYF	TGTGCCATCAGTGCAGGGATCTCTGGAAACACCATATATTTT
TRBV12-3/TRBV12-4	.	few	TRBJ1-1	CASSSGTGRTEAFF	TGTGCCAGCAGTTCCGGAACAGGGAGGACTGAAGCTTTCTTT
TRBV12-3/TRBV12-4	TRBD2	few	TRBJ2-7	CASVGLAGGHEQYF	TGTGCCAGCGTCGGACTAGCGGGGGGTCACGAGCAGTACTTC
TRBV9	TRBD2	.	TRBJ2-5	CAISGASGIQETQYF	TGTGCCATCAGTGGGGCTAGCGGAATCCAAGAGACCCAGTACTTC
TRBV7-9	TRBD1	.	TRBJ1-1	CASGPPTGEAFF	TGTGCCAGCGGGCCTCCGACAGGGGAAGCTTTCTTT
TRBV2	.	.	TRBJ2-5	CASSGRRGTQYF	TGTGCCAGCAGTGGCCGGAGAGGGACCCAGTACTTC
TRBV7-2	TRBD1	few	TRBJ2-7	CASSFPTGEDHEQYF	TGTGCCAGCAGCTTCCCGACAGGGGAAGACCACGAGCAGTACTTC
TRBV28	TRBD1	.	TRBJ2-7	CASSPTGGGGYEQYF	TGTGCCAGCAGCCCCACAGGGGGCGGAGGCTACGAGCAGTACTTC
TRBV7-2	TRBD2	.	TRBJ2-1	CASSLAGSSYNEQFF	TGTGCCAGCAGTTTAGCGGGAAGCTCCTACAATGAGCAGTTCTTC
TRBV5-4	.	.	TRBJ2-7	CASSPQGLQQYF	TGTGCCAGCAGCCCACAGGGTCTCCAGCAGTACTTC
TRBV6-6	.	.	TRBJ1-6	CASSPMGRRNSPLHF	TGTGCCAGCAGCCCGATGGGAAGGCGTAATTCACCCCTCCACTTT
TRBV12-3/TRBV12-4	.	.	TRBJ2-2	CASSLKVLNTGELFF	TGTGCCAGCAGTTTGAAGGTTCTGAACACCGGGGAGCTGTTTTTT
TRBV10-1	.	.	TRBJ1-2	CASSEAVPYGYTF	TGCGCCAGCAGTGAGGCAGTACCTTATGGCTACACCTTC
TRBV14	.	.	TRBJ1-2	CASSQNGQWGYTF	TGTGCCAGCAGCCAGAATGGACAGTGGGGCTACACCTTC
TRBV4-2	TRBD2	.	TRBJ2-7	CASSQGSAGGHEQYF	TGTGCCAGCAGCCAGGGTTCAGCGGGGGGGCACGAGCAGTACTTC
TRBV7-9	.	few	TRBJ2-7	CASSLWTHTYEQYF	TGTGCCAGCAGTCTCTGGACCCATACCTACGAGCAGTACTTC
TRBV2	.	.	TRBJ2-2	CASRGKFGELFF	TGTGCCAGCAGGGGGAAGTTCGGGGAGCTGTTTTTT
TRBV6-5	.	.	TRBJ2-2	CASRWDRDTGELFF	TGTGCCAGCAGGTGGGACCGAGACACCGGGGAGCTGTTTTTT
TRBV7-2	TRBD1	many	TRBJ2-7	CASSLAGQGRHEQYF	TGTGCCAGCAGCTTAGCTGGACAGGGTCGCCACGAGCAGTACTTC
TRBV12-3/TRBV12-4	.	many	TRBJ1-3	CASSLALAGSSSGNTIYF	TGTGCCAGCAGTTTAGCGCTAGCGGGATCTAGCTCTGGAAACACCATATATTTT
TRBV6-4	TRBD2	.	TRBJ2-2	CASRSLGTLTSGRGGELFF	TGTGCCAGCAGATCTTTAGGGACATTGACTAGCGGGAGGGGCGGGGAGCTGTTTTTT
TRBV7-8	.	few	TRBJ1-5	CASSLAPEGQPQHF	TGTGCCAGCAGCTTAGCCCCGGAGGGACAGCCCCAGCATTTT
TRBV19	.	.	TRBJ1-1	CASSITHRAATEAFF	TGTGCCAGTAGTATAACCCACAGGGCCGCCACTGAAGCTTTCTTT
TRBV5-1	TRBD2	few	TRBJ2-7	CASSSSLAGTYEQYF	TGCGCCAGCAGCTCGTCACTAGCGGGGACCTACGAGCAGTACTTC
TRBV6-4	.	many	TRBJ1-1	CASSDSGQGHAFF	TGTGCCAGCAGTGACTCGGGGCAGGGCCACGCTTTCTTT
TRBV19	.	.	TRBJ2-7	CASSIVGLSSYEQYF	TGTGCCAGTAGTATTGTGGGACTGAGCTCCTACGAGCAGTACTTC